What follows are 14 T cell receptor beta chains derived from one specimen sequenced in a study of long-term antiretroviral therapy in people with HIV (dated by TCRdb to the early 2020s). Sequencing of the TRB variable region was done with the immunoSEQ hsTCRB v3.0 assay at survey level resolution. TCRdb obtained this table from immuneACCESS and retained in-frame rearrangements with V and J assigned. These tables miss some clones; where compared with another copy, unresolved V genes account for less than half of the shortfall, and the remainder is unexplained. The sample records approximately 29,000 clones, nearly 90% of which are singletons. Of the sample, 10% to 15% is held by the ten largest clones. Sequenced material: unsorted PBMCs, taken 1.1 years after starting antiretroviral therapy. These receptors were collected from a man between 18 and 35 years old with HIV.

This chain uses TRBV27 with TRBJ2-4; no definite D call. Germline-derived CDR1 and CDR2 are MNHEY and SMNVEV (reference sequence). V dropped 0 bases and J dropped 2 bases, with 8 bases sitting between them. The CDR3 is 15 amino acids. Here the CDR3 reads CASSLSSRSKNIQYF. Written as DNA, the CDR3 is TGTGCCAGCAGTTTATCATCGAGGTCCAAAAACATTCAGTACTTC.

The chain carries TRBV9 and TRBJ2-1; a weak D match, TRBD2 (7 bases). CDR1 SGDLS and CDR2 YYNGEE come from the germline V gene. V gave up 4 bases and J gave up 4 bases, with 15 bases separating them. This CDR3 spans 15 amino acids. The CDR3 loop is CASSQGGGPYNEQFF. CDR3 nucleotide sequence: TGTGCCAGCAGCCAGGGCGGGGGCCCTTACAATGAGCAGTTCTTC.

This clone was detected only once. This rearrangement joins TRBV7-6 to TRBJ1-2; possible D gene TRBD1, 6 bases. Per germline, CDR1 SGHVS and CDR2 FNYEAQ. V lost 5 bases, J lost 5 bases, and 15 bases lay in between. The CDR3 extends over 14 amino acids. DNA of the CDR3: TGTGCCAGCAGCGCGCCCGGGAGGGGGTATGGCTACACCTTC. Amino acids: CASSAPGRGYGYTF.

CDR3 sequence reads: CASSFLRAHNSPLHF. The CDR3 DNA reads TGTGCCAGCAGTTTTTTAAGAGCACATAATTCACCCCTCCACTTT. The chain employs TRBV27 and TRBJ1-6; no definite D call. Trimming pared 3 bases from V and 5 bases from J, leaving 11 bases between. The CDR3 covers 15 residues. The V gene's germline CDR1 is MNHEY and CDR2 SMNVEV (reference sequence).

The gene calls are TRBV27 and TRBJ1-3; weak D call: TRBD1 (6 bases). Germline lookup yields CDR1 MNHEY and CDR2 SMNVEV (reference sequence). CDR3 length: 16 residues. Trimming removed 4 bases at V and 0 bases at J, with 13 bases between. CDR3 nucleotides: TGTGCCAGCAGTTCTTGGGGGCTTTCCTCTGGAAACACCATATATTTT. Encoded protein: CASSSWGLSSGNTIYF.

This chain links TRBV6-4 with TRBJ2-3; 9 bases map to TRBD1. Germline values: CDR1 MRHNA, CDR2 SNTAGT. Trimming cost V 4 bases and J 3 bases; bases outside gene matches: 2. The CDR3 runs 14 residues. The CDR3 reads CASSGQGGTDTQYF. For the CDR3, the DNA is TGTGCCAGCAGTGGACAGGGGGGAACAGATACGCAGTATTTT.

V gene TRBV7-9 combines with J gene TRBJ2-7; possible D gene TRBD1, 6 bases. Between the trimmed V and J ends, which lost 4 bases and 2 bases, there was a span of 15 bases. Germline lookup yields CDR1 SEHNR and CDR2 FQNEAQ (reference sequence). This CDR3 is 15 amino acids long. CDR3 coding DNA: TGTGCCAGCAGCTACAAGGGGGACACCACCTACGAGCAGTACTTC. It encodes CASSYKGDTTYEQYF.

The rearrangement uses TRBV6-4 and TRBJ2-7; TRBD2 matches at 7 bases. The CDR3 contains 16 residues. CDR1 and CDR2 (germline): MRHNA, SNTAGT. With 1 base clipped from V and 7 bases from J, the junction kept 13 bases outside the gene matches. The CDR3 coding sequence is TGTGCCAGCAGTGACTTTGGGGAGGGCCCCTCGGGAGAGCAGTACTTC. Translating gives CASSDFGEGPSGEQYF.

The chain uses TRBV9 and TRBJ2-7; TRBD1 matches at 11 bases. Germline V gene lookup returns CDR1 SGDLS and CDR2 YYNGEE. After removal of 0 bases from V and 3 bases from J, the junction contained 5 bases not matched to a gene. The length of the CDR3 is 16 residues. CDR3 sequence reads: CASSVGTGGLVYEQYF. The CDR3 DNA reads TGTGCCAGCAGCGTAGGGACAGGGGGCCTCGTCTACGAGCAGTACTTC.

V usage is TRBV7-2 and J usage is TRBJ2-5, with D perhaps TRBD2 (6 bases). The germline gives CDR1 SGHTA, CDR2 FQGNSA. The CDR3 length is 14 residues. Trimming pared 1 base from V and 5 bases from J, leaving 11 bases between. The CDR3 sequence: CASSLGGLRETQYF. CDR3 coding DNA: TGTGCCAGCAGCTTAGGAGGACTACGGGAGACCCAGTACTTC.

CDR3 in DNA: TGTGCCAGCAGTAACGGACTAGCGGGGCATGGTGAGCAGTTCTTC. Translation: CASSNGLAGHGEQFF. This sequence joins TRBV6-5 and TRBJ2-1; 12 nucleotides match TRBD2. J gave up 9 bases and V 5 bases, and 8 bases lay outside the gene matches. Germline assignment: CDR1 MNHEY and CDR2 SVGAGI. This CDR3 region has 15 residues.

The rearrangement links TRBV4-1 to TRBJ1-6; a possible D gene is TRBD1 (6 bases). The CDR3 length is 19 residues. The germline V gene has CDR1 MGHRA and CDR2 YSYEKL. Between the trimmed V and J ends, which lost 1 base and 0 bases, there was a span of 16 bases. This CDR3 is CASSQAEGGGASYNSPLHF. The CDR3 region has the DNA TGCGCCAGCAGCCAAGCCGAGGGGGGGGGCGCCTCCTATAATTCACCCCTCCACTTT.

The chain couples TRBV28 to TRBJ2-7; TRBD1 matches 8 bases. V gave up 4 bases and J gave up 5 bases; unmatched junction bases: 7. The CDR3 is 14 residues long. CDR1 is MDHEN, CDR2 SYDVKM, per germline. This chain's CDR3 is CASSSLTGDHEQYF. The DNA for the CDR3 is TGTGCCAGCAGTTCCTTGACAGGGGACCACGAGCAGTACTTC.

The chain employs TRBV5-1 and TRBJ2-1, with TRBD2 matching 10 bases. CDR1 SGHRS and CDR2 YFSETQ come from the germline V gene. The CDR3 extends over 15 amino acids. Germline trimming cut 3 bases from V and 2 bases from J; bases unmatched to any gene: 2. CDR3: CASSSLAGAYNEQFF. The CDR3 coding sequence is TGCGCCAGCAGCTCTCTAGCGGGAGCCTACAATGAGCAGTTCTTC.